This TCR beta chain is drawn from a study of spatial heterogeneity in lung cancer. As for the study in general: The study observed each unique TCR and UMI combination more than ten times on average in raw reads. Study outcomes and limitations: Blood contained ubiquitous expanded tumor TCRs more at resection than at follow-up.

Unique molecular identifiers, one per molecule, were present on every TCR cDNA molecule. In TCRdb, the 5' RACE reads were re-called with MiXCR into one record per CDR3 protein. The sample carries tens of thousands of distinct CDR3 sequences, approximately 7.5% recorded once. Time point described: sample taken at primary tumor resection. Sequencing covered unsorted whole RNA taken from tumor, nontumor lung or frozen PBMC. Samples were donated by 72 untreated early-stage non-small cell lung cancer patients. This clonotype has at least ten counts. Its specificity is not known. The CDR3 contains 14 residues. The ends lost 2 bases at V and 5 bases at J; junction bases unmatched: 4. CDR1 SGHRS and CDR2 YFSETQ come from the germline V gene.

The sample in question was PBMCs, obtained at surgery. The clonotype was recovered from a male donor with early-stage non-small cell lung cancer. The genes are TRBV5-1 and TRBJ2-1, with 7 bases that match TRBD2. The CDR3 is CASSFRLANNEQFF. The CDR3 DNA reads TGCGCCAGCAGCTTTAGACTAGCCAACAATGAGCAGTTCTTC.